This T cell receptor beta chain was retrieved from a study of blood T cell repertoires in COVID-19. Study context: T cells, B-cell-depleted T cells, or PBMCs supplied cDNA or gDNA.

Worth noting for this clone: Other DNA sequences in the sample encode the same CDR3.

Authors' processing steps: Researchers report that nucleated cell counts were estimated from reference gene primer amplification. Sequencing used immunoSEQ multiplex PCR; TCRdb keeps in-frame clones, though not all of them. That table supplies the V and J calls and clone size; D and trimming were determined from the DNA. The table has some 160,000 clones, 80% seen once; the top ten hold 3% to 3.5%. Assignment of participants to cohorts was predicated upon participant-reported clinical history. Among Cohort 3 donors, those recovered had two negative PCRs, clearance, or symptom resolution. This CDR3 contains 13 residues. The V and J ends lost 0 bases and 1 base respectively, with 4 bases between them. Germline assignment: CDR1 SGHRS and CDR2 YFSETQ.

This clonotype originated in an older woman who had recovered from COVID-19. Sequenced material: PBMCs or T cells enriched from blood (not recorded which). The V and J genes are TRBV5-1 and TRBJ1-1, with D unresolved. CDR3 region: CASSLDRNTEAFF. The CDR3 DNA follows: TGCGCCAGCAGCTTGGACAGGAACACTGAAGCTTTCTTT.